The 22 T cell receptor beta chains below come from one sample, sequenced in a study of blood T cell repertoires in COVID-19. Sequenced by immunoSEQ multiplex PCR; TCRdb stores in-frame clones only, minus some. The repertoire holds about 270,000 clones, approximately 83% seen once, with more than 10% in the top ten. The sequenced material came from peripheral blood. The receptor set was obtained from a human donor in a cohort sampled during active COVID-19.

The chain joins TRBV15 to TRBJ2-1; 10 nucleotides align to TRBD1. From germline, CDR1 is LNHNV and CDR2 YYDKDF (reference sequence). The CDR3 runs to 14 residues. The ends lost 4 bases at V and 7 bases at J; junction bases unmatched: 4. In nucleotides, the CDR3 is TGTGCCACCAGCACAAGACAGGGGGCAAATGAGCAGTTCTTC. As protein: CATSTRQGANEQFF.

V and J are TRBV5-1 and TRBJ1-1, with D possibly matching TRBD1 (5 bases). This CDR3 spans 15 amino acids. Germline V CDR1 and CDR2: SGHRS, YFSETQ. Deletions cut 5 bases from V and 1 base from J, with 15 bases between. The CDR3 region is CASSGATPGNTEAFF. The CDR3 DNA follows: TGCGCCAGCAGTGGGGCCACCCCGGGGAACACTGAAGCTTTCTTT.

This clone has just a few counts. The chain recombines TRBV6-2 or TRBV6-3 with TRBJ1-5; possibly TRBD1 for D (5 bases). The CDR3 is 14 amino acids. The V and J ends lost 2 bases and 7 bases respectively, with 12 bases between them. Germline V CDR1 and CDR2: MNHEY, SVGEGT. The CDR3 DNA reads TGTGCCAGCAGTTACGGGCCACGGGGGCAGCCCCAGCATTTT. Translating it yields CASSYGPRGQPQHF.

The rearrangement joins TRBV6-1 to TRBJ2-5; 7 nucleotides align to TRBD2. V was pared by 2 bases and J by 7 bases, with 7 bases of the junction left unmatched. Looked up from germline, CDR1 is MNHNS and CDR2 is SASEGT. The CDR3 consists of 14 residues. The CDR3 loop is CASSEILREGTQYF. CDR3 sequence (DNA): TGTGCCAGCAGTGAAATCCTCAGGGAGGGGACCCAGTACTTC.

The V gene is TRBV24-1, the J gene TRBJ2-2; TRBD1 agrees at 7 bases. Germline V gene lookup returns CDR1 KGHDR and CDR2 SFDVKD. The ends lost 6 bases at V and 4 bases at J; junction bases unmatched: 4. This CDR3 is 14 amino acids long. The CDR3 region has the DNA TGTGCCACCAGTCTAGCAGGGGGCACCGGGGAGCTGTTTTTT. This codes for CATSLAGGTGELFF.

The gene calls are TRBV4-2 and TRBJ2-5, with 7 nucleotides matching TRBD1. Germline CDR1 and CDR2: LGHNA and YNFKEQ. The CDR3 sequence is 15 residues long. The junction had 9 bases not matched to a gene; V was cut back by 5 bases and J by 3 bases. CDR3 nucleotides: TGTGCCAGCAGCGTTCAGGCAGGGGGAGAAGAGACCCAGTACTTC. Protein sequence: CASSVQAGGEETQYF.

The chain uses TRBV19 and TRBJ2-2, with 7 bases that match TRBD2. Germline CDR1 reads LNHDA; CDR2 reads SQIVND (reference sequence). The J segment lost 3 bases and the V segment lost 6 bases, leaving 4 bases of the junction unmatched. This CDR3 has 14 residues. DNA of the CDR3: TGTGCCAGTAGACTAGCGCGTCACACCGGGGAGCTGTTTTTT. This encodes CASRLARHTGELFF.

The rearrangement joins TRBV19 to TRBJ1-1, with D possibly being TRBD1 (5 bases). In germline, CDR1 is LNHDA, CDR2 SQIVND (reference sequence). V was clipped by 7 bases and J by 5 bases, with 14 bases between them. The CDR3 spans 13 residues. The CDR3 DNA reads as TGTGCCAGTAATGATGACAGTCGGACTGAAGCTTTCTTT. It encodes CASNDDSRTEAFF.

The chain uses TRBV3-1 (or the pseudogene TRBV3-2) and TRBJ2-1; D is possibly TRBD2 (6 bases). With 1 base removed from V and 7 bases from J, the gap between germline ends came to 17 bases. CDR1 and CDR2 from the germline V gene are LGHDT and YNNKEL (reference sequence). The CDR3 sequence is 16 residues long. For the CDR3, the DNA is TGTGCCAGCAGCCAAGGGGAGGTCCAGACCAGAAATGAGCAGTTCTTC. Residues: CASSQGEVQTRNEQFF.

This chain connects TRBV19 to TRBJ2-3; 13 positions match TRBD2. Germline-derived CDR1 and CDR2 are LNHDA and SQIVND (reference sequence). Trimming removed 6 bases from V and 3 bases from J; junction bases left unmatched: 6. This CDR3 comprises 16 residues. This CDR3 is CASSPMGLAGTDTQYF. The CDR3 bases are TGTGCCAGTAGCCCCATGGGACTAGCGGGGACAGATACGCAGTATTTT.

This chain links TRBV18 with TRBJ2-7, with D possibly being TRBD1 (6 bases). This CDR3 has 13 residues. V lost 6 bases, J lost 7 bases, and 16 bases lay in between. Germline-derived CDR1 and CDR2 are KGHSH and LQKENI. The CDR3 loop is CASSGQGSREQYF. The CDR3 DNA reads as TGTGCCAGCTCCGGGCAGGGGTCTAGGGAGCAGTACTTC.

This clone appeared a few times. The rearrangement uses TRBV7-9 and TRBJ1-3; D uncertain. V lost 4 bases and J lost 3, with 10 bases in between. The CDR3 covers 14 residues. CDR1 and CDR2 from the germline V gene are SEHNR and FQNEAQ (reference sequence). The CDR3 is CASSSGRGGNTIYF. The CDR3 DNA reads TGTGCCAGCAGCTCCGGACGGGGTGGAAACACCATATATTTT. The whole variable domain, remainder taken from reference TRBV7-9 and TRBJ1-3, is DTGVSQNPRHKITKRGQNVTFRCDPISEHNRLYWYRQTLGQGPEFLTYFQNEAQLEKSRLLSDRFSAERPKGSFSTLEIQRTEQGDSAMYLCASSSGRGGNTIYFGEGSWLTVV.

This clone has a handful of counts. The chain is built from TRBV5-1 and TRBJ2-7; TRBD2 is a possible D gene (5 bases). Germline V CDR1 and CDR2: SGHRS, YFSETQ. The CDR3 sequence is 12 residues long. Trimming removed 4 bases at V and 3 bases at J, with 8 bases between. The CDR3 reads CASSDGNYEQYF. In nucleotides, the CDR3 is TGCGCCAGCAGCGACGGGAACTACGAGCAGTACTTC.

This rearrangement joins TRBV7-2 to TRBJ1-2; maybe TRBD1 (5 bases). CDR3 length: 13 amino acids. The ends were cut back, 1 base at V and 6 bases at J, with 9 bases in the middle. CDR1 is SGHTA, CDR2 FQGNSA, per germline. CDR3 region: CASSLVRADGYTF. DNA of the CDR3: TGTGCCAGCAGCTTAGTCAGGGCGGATGGCTACACCTTC.

This clone was counted a few times. V gene TRBV3-1 (or the pseudogene TRBV3-2) combines with J gene TRBJ2-7; tentative D call: TRBD2 (6 bases). This CDR3 region has 17 residues. V shed 0 bases and J shed 7 bases, with 22 bases lying between them. CDR1 and CDR2 from the germline V gene are LGHDT and YNNKEL (reference sequence). DNA of the CDR3: TGTGCCAGCAGCCAAGAAGAACGCGGGGCCCCCTTGAGGGAGCAGTACTTC. Amino acids: CASSQEERGAPLREQYF.

This chain links TRBV20-1 with TRBJ2-4; TRBD1 is a possible D gene (6 bases). The V end was cut by 6 bases, the J end by 5 bases, with 8 bases between. This CDR3 region has 11 residues. Germline CDR1 DFQATT, CDR2 SNEGSKA (reference sequence). For the CDR3, the DNA is TGCAGTGCCCGGACAGAAAACATTCAGTACTTC. Translating it yields CSARTENIQYF.

In DNA form, the CDR3 reads TGTGCCAGCAGTGAAGCGGACAGGGCAGGTGGTGGCTACACCTTC. This encodes CASSEADRAGGGYTF. The chain is built from TRBV6-1 and TRBJ1-2, with TRBD1 matching 8 bases. V lost 0 bases, J lost 7 bases, and 7 bases stayed unmatched. This CDR3 contains 15 residues. Germline CDR1 is MNHNS and CDR2 is SASEGT.

This chain connects TRBV5-1 to TRBJ2-5; TRBD2 is a possible D gene (5 bases). Germline V gene data show CDR1 as SGHRS and CDR2 as YFSETQ. The CDR3 is made up of 14 amino acids. V lost 1 base, J lost 5 bases, and 12 bases lay in between. The CDR3 DNA reads as TGCGCCAGCAGCTTGCCGGACTCTTTCGAGACCCAGTACTTC. Amino acids: CASSLPDSFETQYF.

A single count supports this clone. The chain is built from TRBV9 and TRBJ2-5; 7 bases agree with TRBD2. The CDR3 has 15 residues. Germline V gene lookup returns CDR1 SGDLS and CDR2 YYNGEE. The ends lost 2 bases at V and 9 bases at J; junction bases unmatched: 13. CDR3 sequence reads: CASSVSLADYEAQYF. The CDR3 nucleotides are TGTGCCAGCAGCGTGTCCCTAGCGGATTACGAAGCCCAGTACTTC.

The CDR3 spells CASRKTGGLNTEAFF. Here the CDR3 DNA reads TGTGCCAGCAGAAAAACAGGGGGCCTGAACACTGAAGCTTTCTTT. The chain is built from TRBV2 and TRBJ1-1; 9 bases align to TRBD1. The trim removed 6 bases at V and 0 bases at J, leaving 5 bases unmatched. The CDR3 consists of 15 residues. The V gene's germline CDR1 is SNHLY and CDR2 FYNNEI.

This rearrangement joins TRBV9 to TRBJ1-3; TRBD1 matches 7 bases. Germline CDR1 reads SGDLS; CDR2 reads YYNGEE. This CDR3 has 15 residues. V shed 0 bases, J shed 0 bases, and the junction held 0 bases outside the gene matches. The CDR3 DNA reads as TGTGCCAGCAGCGTAGGGGACAGCTCTGGAAACACCATATATTTT. Its translation is CASSVGDSSGNTIYF.

This rearrangement joins TRBV6-5 to TRBJ1-1; 7 nucleotides match TRBD1. Trimming cost V 11 bases and J 10 bases; bases outside gene matches: 13. CDR3 length: 12 amino acids. Germline CDR1 is MNHEY and CDR2 is SVGAGI. The CDR3 bases are TGTGCCGTCGCTAAGCCACAGGGGAGAGCTTTCTTT. Its protein product is CAVAKPQGRAFF.